What follows are 9 T cell receptor beta chains derived from one specimen sequenced in a study of CD8 T cells in Susac syndrome. The RNA input was roughly 0.45 to 1 ug, and it was reverse transcribed with random hexamers. A single record per CDR3 protein comes from TCRdb applying MiXCR to the immunoSEQ multiplex PCR reads. The sample lists approximately 170,000 distinct CDR3 sequences, 93% occurring once. The sequenced material came from CD4+ T cells from PBMCs. The origin of the receptors is a human donor in good health.

The chain links TRBV9 to TRBJ2-1; the match to TRBD2 covers 7 bases. The CDR3 contains 16 residues. The V gene's germline CDR1 is SGDLS and CDR2 YYNGEE. The J segment lost 0 bases and the V segment lost 4 bases, leaving 7 bases of the junction unmatched. The DNA for the CDR3 is TGTGCCAGCAGCTTCCCGAGCGGGGCCTCCTACAATGAGCAGTTCTTC. The encoded protein is CASSFPSGASYNEQFF. Together with reference TRBV9 and TRBJ2-1, the CDR3 gives the full variable domain: DSGVTQTPKHLITATGQRVTLRCSPRSGDLSVYWYQQSLDQGLQFLIQYYNGEERAKGNILERFSAQQFPDLHSELNLSSLELGDSALYFCASSFPSGASYNEQFFGPGTRLTVL.

The chain couples TRBV5-1 to TRBJ2-7; 9 bases fit TRBD2. This CDR3 contains 15 residues. Germline lookup yields CDR1 SGHRS and CDR2 YFSETQ. J gave up 0 bases and V 5 bases, and 6 bases lay outside the gene matches. CDR3 loop: CASRPGTSISYEQYF. In DNA, the CDR3 is TGCGCCAGCAGACCCGGGACTAGCATCTCCTACGAGCAGTACTTC.

J is TRBJ1-5 and V is TRBV2; D might be TRBD1 (6 bases). This CDR3 comprises 15 residues. Trimming took 5 bases from V and 6 from J, leaving 17 bases between them. Germline CDR1 is SNHLY and CDR2 is FYNNEI. CDR3 in DNA: TGTGCCAGCAGTCCACCGTTGGGCAGGGGTCAGCCCCAGCATTTT. It is translated as CASSPPLGRGQPQHF.

The chain's CDR3 is CASSVDGYSTDTQYF. The CDR3 bases are TGTGCCAGCAGCGTAGACGGGTATAGCACAGATACGCAGTATTTT. The rearrangement joins TRBV9 to TRBJ2-3; D uncertain. V shed 0 bases and J shed 0 bases, with 8 bases lying between them. Germline V gives CDR1 SGDLS, CDR2 YYNGEE. The length of the CDR3 is 15 residues.

This rearrangement joins TRBV12-3 or TRBV12-4 to TRBJ1-6, with a tentative D call TRBD1 (5 bases). The CDR3 totals 14 residues. V lost 5 bases and J 10 bases, leaving 15 bases between the germline ends. CDR3 coding DNA: TGTGCCAGCAGTCCGGGACCAAAGAGCTCACCCCTCCACTTT. Translation: CASSPGPKSSPLHF.

This clonotype was counted once. This chain connects TRBV6-6 to TRBJ2-5, with D unresolved. This CDR3 contains 12 residues. Germline V CDR1 and CDR2: MNHNY, SVGAGI (reference sequence). V was cut by 2 bases and J by 5 bases, with 6 bases left in between. The CDR3 spells CASSYGWETQYF. The CDR3 nucleotides read TGTGCCAGCAGTTACGGTTGGGAGACCCAGTACTTC.

The rearrangement joins TRBV2 to TRBJ2-3; 7 bases agree with TRBD2. Germline assignment: CDR1 SNHLY and CDR2 FYNNEI. The CDR3 sequence is 17 residues long. The V gene end was trimmed by 8 bases and the J gene end by 2 bases; junction bases not matched to a gene: 16. CDR3 coding DNA: TGTGCCAGCGAAGGGGTTTTAGGACTAGGATCCACAGATACGCAGTATTTT. Protein sequence: CASEGVLGLGSTDTQYF.

This rearrangement joins TRBV30 to TRBJ1-2; no clear D gene. This CDR3 has 13 amino acids. CDR1 and CDR2 (germline): GTSNPN, SVGIG (reference sequence). The CDR3 loop is CAAARPVSYGYTF. The CDR3 DNA follows: TGTGCAGCGGCCAGGCCAGTCTCCTATGGCTACACCTTC.

The chain employs TRBV7-6 and TRBJ1-2; D unresolved. There are 14 residues in the CDR3. Germline values: CDR1 SGHVS, CDR2 FNYEAQ. V gave up 2 bases and J gave up 8 bases, with 15 bases separating them. CDR3 DNA sequence: TGTGCCAGCAGCTTATGGCGGTCAGGTCAGGGCTACACCTTC. Translating gives CASSLWRSGQGYTF. Full variable domain (rest looked up from reference TRBV7-6 and TRBJ1-2): GAGVSQSPRYKVTKRGQDVALRCDPISGHVSLYWYRQALGQGPEFLTYFNYEAQQDKSGLPNDRFSAERPEGSISTLTIQRTEQRDSAMYRCASSLWRSGQGYTFGSGTRLTVV.